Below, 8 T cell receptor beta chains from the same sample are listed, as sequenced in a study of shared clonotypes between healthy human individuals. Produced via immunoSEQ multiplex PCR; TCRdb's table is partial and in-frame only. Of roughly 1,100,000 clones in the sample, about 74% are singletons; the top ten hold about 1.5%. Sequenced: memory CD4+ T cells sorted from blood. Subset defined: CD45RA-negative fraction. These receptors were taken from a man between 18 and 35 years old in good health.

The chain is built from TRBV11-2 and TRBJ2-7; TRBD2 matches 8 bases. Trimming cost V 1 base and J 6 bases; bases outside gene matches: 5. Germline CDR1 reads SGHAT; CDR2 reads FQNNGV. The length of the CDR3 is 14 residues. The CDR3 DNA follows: TGTGCCAGCAGCTTAGCGGTAGCGGGGCTCGAGCAGTACTTC. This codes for CASSLAVAGLEQYF.

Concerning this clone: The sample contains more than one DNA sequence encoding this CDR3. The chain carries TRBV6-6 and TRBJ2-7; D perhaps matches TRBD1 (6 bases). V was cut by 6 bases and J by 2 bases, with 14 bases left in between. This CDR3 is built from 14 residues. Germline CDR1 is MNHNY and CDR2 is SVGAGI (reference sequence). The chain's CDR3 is CASSPWTDTYEQYF. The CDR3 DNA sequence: TGTGCCAGCAGCCCTTGGACAGATACCTACGAGCAGTACTTC.

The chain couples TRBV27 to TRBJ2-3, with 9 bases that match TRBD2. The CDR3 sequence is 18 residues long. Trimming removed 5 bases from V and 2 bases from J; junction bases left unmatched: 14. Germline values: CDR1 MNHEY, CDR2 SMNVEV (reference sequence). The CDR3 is CASSGGLAPSQLTDTQYF. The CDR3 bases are TGTGCCAGCAGTGGTGGACTAGCGCCCTCTCAACTCACAGATACGCAGTATTTT.

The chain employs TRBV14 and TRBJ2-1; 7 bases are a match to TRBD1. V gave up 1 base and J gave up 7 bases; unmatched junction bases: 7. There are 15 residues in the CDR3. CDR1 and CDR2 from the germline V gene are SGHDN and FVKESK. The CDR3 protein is CASSQVETGLNEQFF. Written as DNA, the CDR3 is TGTGCCAGCAGCCAAGTCGAGACAGGGTTAAATGAGCAGTTCTTC.

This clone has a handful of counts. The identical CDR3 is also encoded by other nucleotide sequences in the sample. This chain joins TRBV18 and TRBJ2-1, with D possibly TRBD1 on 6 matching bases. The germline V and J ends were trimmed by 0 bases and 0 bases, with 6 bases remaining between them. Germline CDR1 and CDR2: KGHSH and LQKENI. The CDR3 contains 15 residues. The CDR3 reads CASSPPQGSYNEQFF. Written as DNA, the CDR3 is TGTGCCAGCTCACCACCACAGGGCTCCTACAATGAGCAGTTCTTC.

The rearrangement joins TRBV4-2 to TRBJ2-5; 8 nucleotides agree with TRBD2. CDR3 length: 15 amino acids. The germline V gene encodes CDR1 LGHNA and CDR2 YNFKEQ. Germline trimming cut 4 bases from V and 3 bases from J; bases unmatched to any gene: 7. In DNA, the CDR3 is TGTGCCAGCAGCCGAGGACCGGGACTAGAAGAGACCCAGTACTTC. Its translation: CASSRGPGLEETQYF.

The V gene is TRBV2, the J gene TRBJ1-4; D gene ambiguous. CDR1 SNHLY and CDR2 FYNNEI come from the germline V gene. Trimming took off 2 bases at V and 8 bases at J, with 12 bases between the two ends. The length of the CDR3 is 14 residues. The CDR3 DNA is TGTGCCAGCAGTGAAAGTTTGGGAGGGGAAAAACTGTTTTTT. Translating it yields CASSESLGGEKLFF.

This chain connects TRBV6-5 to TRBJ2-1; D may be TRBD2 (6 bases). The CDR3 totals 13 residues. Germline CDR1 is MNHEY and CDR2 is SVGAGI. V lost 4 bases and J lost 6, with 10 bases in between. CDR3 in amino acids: CASSFAGINEQFF. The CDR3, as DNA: TGTGCCAGCAGTTTCGCGGGGATCAATGAGCAGTTCTTC.